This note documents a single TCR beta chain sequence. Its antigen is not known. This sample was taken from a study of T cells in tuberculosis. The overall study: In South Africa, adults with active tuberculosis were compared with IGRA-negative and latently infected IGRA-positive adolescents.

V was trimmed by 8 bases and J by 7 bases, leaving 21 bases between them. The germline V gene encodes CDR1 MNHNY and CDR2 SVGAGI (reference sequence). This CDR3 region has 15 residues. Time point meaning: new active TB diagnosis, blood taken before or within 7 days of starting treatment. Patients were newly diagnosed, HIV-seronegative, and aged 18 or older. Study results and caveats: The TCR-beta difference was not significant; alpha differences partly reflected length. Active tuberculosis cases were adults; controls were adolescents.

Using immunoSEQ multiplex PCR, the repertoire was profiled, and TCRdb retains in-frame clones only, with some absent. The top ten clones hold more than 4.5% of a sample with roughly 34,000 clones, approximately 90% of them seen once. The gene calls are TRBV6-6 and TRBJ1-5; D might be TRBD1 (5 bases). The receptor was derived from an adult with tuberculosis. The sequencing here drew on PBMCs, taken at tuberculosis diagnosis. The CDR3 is CASRDDGRVTQPQHF. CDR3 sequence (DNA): TGTGCCAGCCGGGACGACGGGAGGGTCACCCAGCCCCAGCATTTT.